This TCR beta chain emerged from a study of T cells after yellow fever vaccination. Study context: In the case of low-cell-number fractions, SMART-Seq v4 Ultra Low Input was used for preparation. Study conclusions and caveats: FACS-sorted repertoires could harbor abundant contaminating bulk-population clonotypes. Post-booster reappearance was seen for most primary-vaccination clones (around 96% CD4, 75% to 90% CD8).

V lost 1 base and J lost 2, with 6 bases in between. The CDR3 sequence is 13 residues long. Germline values: CDR1 GTSNPN, CDR2 SVGIG (reference sequence). This clonotype has a count of ten or more. Its specificity is not known. The study made its TCR cDNA through 5'RACE template switching. That step introduced a universal primer site along with UMIs. Each CDR3 protein is one row after TCRdb ran MiXCR on the 5' RACE reads. The sample yields over 300,000 distinct CDR3 sequences, more than 3% seen once. This chain connects TRBV30 to TRBJ1-5; D might be TRBD1 (6 bases). This clonotype originated in a man aged 18 to 29 who received the YFV17D yellow fever vaccine. The source was PBMCs, collected on the day of the yellow fever booster vaccination. The CDR3 region has the DNA TGTGCCTGGAGTGGACAGGGCAATCAGCCCCAGCATTTT. Its protein is CAWSGQGNQPQHF. The entire variable domain, with the rest obtained from reference TRBV30 and TRBJ1-5, is as follows: SQTIHQWPATLVQPVGSPLSLECTVEGTSNPNLYWYRQAAGRGLQLLFYSVGIGQISSEVPQNLSASRPQDRQFILSSKKLLLSDSGFYLCAWSGQGNQPQHFGDGTRLSIL.